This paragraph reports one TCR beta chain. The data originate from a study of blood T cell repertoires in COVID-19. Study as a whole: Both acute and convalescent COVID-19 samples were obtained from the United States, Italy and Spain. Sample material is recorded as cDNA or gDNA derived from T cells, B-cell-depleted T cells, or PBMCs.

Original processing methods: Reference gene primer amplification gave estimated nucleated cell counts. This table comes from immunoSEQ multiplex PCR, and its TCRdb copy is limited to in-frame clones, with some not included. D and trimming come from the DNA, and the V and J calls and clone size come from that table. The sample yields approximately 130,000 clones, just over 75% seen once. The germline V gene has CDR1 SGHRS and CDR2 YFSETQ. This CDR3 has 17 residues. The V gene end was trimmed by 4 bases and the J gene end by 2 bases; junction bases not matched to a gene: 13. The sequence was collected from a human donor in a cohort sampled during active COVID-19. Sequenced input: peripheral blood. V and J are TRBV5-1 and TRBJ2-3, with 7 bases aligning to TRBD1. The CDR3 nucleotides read TGCGCCAGCAGCAGGACAGGATCACCCCCGCCCACAGATACGCAGTATTTT. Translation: CASSRTGSPPPTDTQYF.